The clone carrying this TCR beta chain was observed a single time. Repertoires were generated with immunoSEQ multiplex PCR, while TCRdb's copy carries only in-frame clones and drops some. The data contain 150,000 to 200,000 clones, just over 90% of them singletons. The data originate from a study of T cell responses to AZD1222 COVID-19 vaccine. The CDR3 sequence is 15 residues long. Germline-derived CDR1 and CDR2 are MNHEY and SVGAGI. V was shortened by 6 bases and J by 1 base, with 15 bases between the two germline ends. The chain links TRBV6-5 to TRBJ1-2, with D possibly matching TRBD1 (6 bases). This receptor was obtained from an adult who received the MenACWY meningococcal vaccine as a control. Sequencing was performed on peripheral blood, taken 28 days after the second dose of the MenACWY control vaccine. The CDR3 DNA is TGTGCCAGCAGACAACGAGGGGGAGATAACTATGGCTACACCTTC. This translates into CASRQRGGDNYGYTF.